This is a list of T cell receptor beta chains from one sample in a study of T cell changes during pregnancy in multiple sclerosis. Libraries were prepared by immunoSEQ multiplex PCR; TCRdb keeps only in-frame clonotypes and omits some of them. This table holds about 49,000 clones, 85% to 95% found once. Sequencing used CD8+ T cells from peripheral blood mononuclear cells, obtained before pregnancy. The receptors were gathered from a female donor with multiple sclerosis, enrolled in a pregnancy study. The CDR3 runs from the conserved cysteine through the conserved F or W. Each record gives: D gene, clone size, J gene, V gene, CDR3 protein, CDR3 DNA. D genes are given only for firm matches. Only part of the rows carry a size: once, few, many, or a class if the clone is expanded.

D gene: -; clone size: -; J gene: TRBJ1-2; V gene: TRBV9; CDR3 protein: CASSSPDSRTNYGYTF; CDR3 DNA: TGTGCCAGCAGCTCGCCCGACAGCCGTACTAACTATGGCTACACCTTC
D gene: -; clone size: -; J gene: TRBJ2-3; V gene: TRBV7-9; CDR3 protein: CASSPKERGTDTQYF; CDR3 DNA: TGTGCCAGCAGCCCTAAAGAGAGGGGCACAGATACGCAGTATTTT
D gene: TRBD2; clone size: -; J gene: TRBJ2-1; V gene: TRBV6-5; CDR3 protein: CASSYEGGNNEQFF; CDR3 DNA: TGTGCCAGCAGTTACGAGGGAGGGAACAATGAGCAGTTCTTC
D gene: TRBD1; clone size: -; J gene: TRBJ2-3; V gene: TRBV13; CDR3 protein: CASSPRDRLLDTQYF; CDR3 DNA: TGTGCCAGCAGCCCCCGGGACAGGTTATTAGATACGCAGTATTTT
D gene: -; clone size: -; J gene: TRBJ2-1; V gene: TRBV15; CDR3 protein: CATSRDNWRSSDEQFF; CDR3 DNA: TGTGCCACCAGCAGAGATAATTGGCGGTCTTCGGATGAGCAGTTCTTC
D gene: TRBD1; clone size: -; J gene: TRBJ1-1; V gene: TRBV7-9; CDR3 protein: CASSSSGQGANTEAFF; CDR3 DNA: TGTGCCAGCAGCTCCTCGGGACAGGGGGCGAACACTGAAGCTTTCTTT
D gene: -; clone size: -; J gene: TRBJ1-1; V gene: TRBV5-6; CDR3 protein: CASSLMSVNTEAFF; CDR3 DNA: TGTGCCAGCAGCTTAATGTCCGTAAACACTGAAGCTTTCTTT
D gene: -; clone size: once; J gene: TRBJ2-7; V gene: TRBV29-1; CDR3 protein: CSVEGGGYEQYF; CDR3 DNA: TGCAGCGTTGAAGGCGGCGGCTACGAGCAGTACTTC
D gene: -; clone size: -; J gene: TRBJ1-1; V gene: TRBV6-5; CDR3 protein: CASSYSRVAEAFF; CDR3 DNA: TGTGCCAGCAGTTACTCGCGGGTCGCTGAAGCTTTCTTT
D gene: TRBD2; clone size: -; J gene: TRBJ2-7; V gene: TRBV6-6; CDR3 protein: CASSYSGGSYEQYF; CDR3 DNA: TGTGCCAGCAGTTACTCGGGAGGGTCCTACGAGCAGTACTTC